One T cell receptor beta chain is described in this entry. Trimming stripped 0 bases from V and 2 bases from J, with 11 bases between. Germline loops: CDR1 KGHSH, CDR2 LQKENI. This CDR3 has 15 residues. The data derive from a study of shared T cell receptors in the human thymus. Data came from immunoSEQ multiplex PCR; TCRdb stores just in-frame clones and leaves some out. In the table there are some 760,000 clones, approximately 85% of which are singletons. These data also featured in a second study, about human thymus T cells. This second study says: Related research found strongly overlapping thymic repertoires in unrelated individuals.

The chain carries TRBV18 and TRBJ2-7; D is undetermined. Material for sequencing was thymocytes. The TCR was taken from a girl less than two years old with a congenital heart defect. CDR3 residues: CASSPPKPGPYEQYF. The CDR3, as DNA: TGTGCCAGCTCACCACCGAAACCCGGTCCCTACGAGCAGTACTTC.